This entry concerns a single T cell receptor beta chain. These data are taken from a study of blood T cell repertoires in COVID-19. Cohorts were based on clinical histories the participants reported. Sequencing was performed with immunoSEQ multiplex PCR; in TCRdb, only in-frame clones are kept and a portion is missing. The repertoire holds some 190,000 clones, with approximately 84% as singletons. The sequenced material came from PBMCs or T cells enriched from blood (not recorded which). The sequence came from a woman in her twenties or thirties who had recovered from COVID-19.

The CDR3 nucleotides are TGTGCCAGCAGCCCCCCCGAGGGAGTCACAGATACGCAGTATTTT. This sequence encodes CASSPPEGVTDTQYF. V usage is TRBV5-5 and J usage is TRBJ2-3, with D possibly being TRBD2 (5 bases). The V end was cut by 4 bases, the J end by 2 bases, with 14 bases between. CDR1 is SGHKS and CDR2 is YYEKEE in the germline V gene (reference sequence). The CDR3 contains 15 residues.